Below are 13 T cell receptor beta chains sequenced from a single sample in a study of cytomegalovirus exposure and HLA in healthy donors. 60 Vbeta and 13 Jbeta primers were used in PCR. Generated by immunoSEQ multiplex PCR, the TCRdb table keeps only in-frame clones and is missing some. Among roughly 150,000 clones listed, around 75% were seen once. Sequencing was done on a sample of PBMCs. The receptor source for this set is a man aged 55 to 70 in good health and CMV-seronegative.

In its sample, this clone was seen a few times. The rearrangement uses TRBV30 and TRBJ2-1, with 8 bases matching TRBD1. The CDR3 is 11 residues long. V lost 8 bases, J lost 6 bases, and 3 bases stayed unmatched. The germline CDR1 and CDR2 sequences are GTSNPN and SVGIG (reference sequence). CDR3 sequence reads: CARGTGNEQFF. CDR3 nucleotides: TGTGCCAGAGGGACAGGCAATGAGCAGTTCTTC. The complete variable domain, with remaining parts taken from reference TRBV30 and TRBJ2-1, reads SQTIHQWPATLVQPVGSPLSLECTVEGTSNPNLYWYRQAAGRGLQLLFYSVGIGQISSEVPQNLSASRPQDRQFILSSKKLLLSDSGFYLCARGTGNEQFFGPGTRLTVL.

Points on this clone: One end of the junction does not line up with germline, which may come from a read error. The chain employs TRBV6-5 and TRBJ1-1; TRBD1 matches at 8 bases. The CDR3 runs to 16 residues. Looked up from germline, CDR1 is MNHEY and CDR2 is SVGAGI. DNA of the CDR3: TGTGCCAGCAATTACTTTTCAGGGGGCGCGGGCACTGAAGCTTTCTTT. Amino acid sequence: CASNYFSGGAGTEAFF.

The V call is TRBV30, the J call TRBJ1-4, with D unresolved. Germline CDR1 reads GTSNPN; CDR2 reads SVGIG (reference sequence). The CDR3 is 14 residues long. Trimming removed 3 bases at V and 2 bases at J, with 10 bases between. This chain's CDR3 is CAWSVGLTNEKLFF. The CDR3 coding sequence is TGTGCCTGGAGCGTTGGGCTTACTAATGAAAAACTGTTTTTT.

This clone was counted only a few times. The chain couples TRBV19 to TRBJ1-5; no reliable D call. The CDR3 covers 12 residues. In germline, CDR1 is LNHDA, CDR2 SQIVND (reference sequence). Trimming pared 5 bases from V and 7 bases from J, leaving 9 bases between. The CDR3 region is CASSEEKQPQHF. The CDR3 bases are TGTGCCAGTAGTGAGGAGAAGCAGCCCCAGCATTTT.

The chain uses TRBV7-9 and TRBJ1-1; no clear D. CDR3 size: 14 residues. Germline V lookup: CDR1 SEHNR, CDR2 FQNEAQ (reference sequence). With 5 bases removed from V and 0 bases from J, the gap between germline ends came to 10 bases. Written as DNA, the CDR3 is TGTGCCAGCAGCCCGGGAGTCATGAACACTGAAGCTTTCTTT. This codes for CASSPGVMNTEAFF. Drawing the rest from reference TRBV7-9 and TRBJ1-1, the complete variable domain is DTGVSQNPRHKITKRGQNVTFRCDPISEHNRLYWYRQTLGQGPEFLTYFQNEAQLEKSRLLSDRFSAERPKGSFSTLEIQRTEQGDSAMYLCASSPGVMNTEAFFGQGTRLTVV.

The genes are TRBV4-1 and TRBJ2-7, with D perhaps matching TRBD1 (6 bases). V lost 4 bases and J 5 bases, leaving 21 bases between the germline ends. CDR3 length: 16 residues. Per the germline V gene, CDR1 is MGHRA and CDR2 is YSYEKL. The CDR3 DNA reads as TGCGCCAGCAGCCCCCAACCTTGGGACAACGGGGACGAGCAGTACTTC. Translating gives CASSPQPWDNGDEQYF.

The rearrangement uses TRBV15 and TRBJ2-5; TRBD2 aligns across 11 bases. The J call is uncertain, as TRBJ2-7 better fits the DNA end. Looked up from germline, CDR1 is LNHNV and CDR2 is YYDKDF (reference sequence). The CDR3 runs to 17 residues. DNA for the CDR3: TGTGCCACCAGCAGAGGAGGGCTAGCGGGAGGCTCCTACGAGCAGTACTTC. Translating it yields CATSRGGLAGGSYEQYF.

This CDR3 reads CASSPLSGNTGELFF. The CDR3 nucleotides read TGCGCCAGCAGCCCCTTAAGCGGGAACACCGGGGAGCTGTTTTTT. This sequence joins TRBV5-1 and TRBJ2-2, with D possibly being TRBD2 (5 bases). Trimming removed 4 bases from V and 1 base from J, with 11 bases in between. Per the germline V gene, CDR1 is SGHRS and CDR2 is YFSETQ. The CDR3 totals 15 residues.

This rearrangement joins TRBV7-9 to TRBJ2-3; a weak D match, TRBD2 (5 bases). The CDR3 has 13 amino acids. The germline CDR1 and CDR2 sequences are SEHNR and FQNEAQ (reference sequence). V was shortened by 2 bases and J by 6 bases, with 9 bases between the two germline ends. CDR3 loop: CASSLLEVDTQYF. The CDR3, as DNA: TGTGCCAGCAGCTTATTGGAGGTGGATACGCAGTATTTT.

The rearrangement joins TRBV30 to TRBJ1-1, with 8 bases lining up with TRBD1. Germline loops: CDR1 GTSNPN, CDR2 SVGIG (reference sequence). V lost 4 bases to trimming and J lost 0 bases; unmatched junction nucleotides: 7. The CDR3 is made up of 15 amino acids. This chain's CDR3 is CAWKLGDRMNTEAFF. In nucleotides, the CDR3 is TGTGCCTGGAAACTAGGGGACAGGATGAACACTGAAGCTTTCTTT.

In this sample, this clone turned up once. The CDR3 region is CASSLGPGAETQYF. CDR3 sequence (DNA): TGTGCCAGCAGCTTGGGACCAGGGGCTGAGACCCAGTACTTC. This sequence joins TRBV5-8 and TRBJ2-5, with a tentative D call TRBD1 (6 bases). In germline, CDR1 is SGHTS, CDR2 YDEGEE. Between the trimmed V and J ends, which lost 0 bases and 5 bases, there was a span of 11 bases. There are 14 residues in the CDR3.

The rearrangement uses TRBV6-1 and TRBJ1-2, with D unclear. Germline CDR1 is MNHNS and CDR2 is SASEGT. V was pared by 6 bases and J by 6 bases, with 14 bases between. CDR3 length: 13 residues. The chain's CDR3 is CASSTDVVDGYTF. The CDR3, as DNA: TGTGCCAGCAGCACCGATGTTGTAGATGGCTACACCTTC.

The genes are TRBV6-5 and TRBJ1-4; D gene unclear. Germline V lookup: CDR1 MNHEY, CDR2 SVGAGI. Trimming pared 6 bases from V and 4 bases from J, leaving 12 bases between. The CDR3 spans 14 residues. The CDR3 spells CASRIQSSNEKLFF. CDR3 bases: TGTGCCAGCAGGATACAGAGCAGTAATGAAAAACTGTTTTTT.